This T cell receptor beta chain was sequenced during a study of response to subunit inactivated influenza vaccine. Whole-study findings and limits: Researchers suggested that each seasonal influenza vaccination recruits few new T cells.

TCRdb fed the RT-PCR reads into MiXCR, producing one record per CDR3 protein. Altogether 450,000 to 700,000 distinct CDR3 sequences are present, 13% to 15% being singletons, with the ten largest covering over 8.5%. A few counts support this clonotype. Its specificity is unknown. V was pared by 6 bases and J by 3 bases, with 6 bases of the junction left unmatched. Germline V lookup: CDR1 SQVTM, CDR2 ANQGSEA. This CDR3 region has 14 residues. V gene TRBV29-1 combines with J gene TRBJ2-7; 12 nucleotides agree with TRBD1. The sequencing used PBMCs from blood, collected 11 to 12 days after vaccination. This sequence was found in a man between 50 and 59 years old who received an inactivated influenza vaccine. The CDR3 DNA follows: TGCAGCGTCGGGGGGACAGGGGGCAGCTACGAGCAGTACTTC. Translated, it gives CSVGGTGGSYEQYF.